This T cell receptor beta chain originates from a study of post-analysis software for immune sequencing data. Study at large: In terms of disease course, relapsing-remitting, secondary progressive and progressive-relapsing multiple sclerosis were included.

The CDR3 loop spans 12 amino acids. Germline loops: CDR1 SGHDN, CDR2 FVKESK. Trimming stripped 3 bases from V and 2 bases from J, with 3 bases between. Each TCR beta cDNA library carried unique molecular identifiers. T cells, roughly 0.95 to 10 million of them, yielded roughly 470,000 cDNA molecules. TCRdb fed the PCR reads into MiXCR, producing one record per CDR3 protein. The sample has around 400,000 distinct CDR3 sequences, approximately 38% seen once. Points from the study as a whole: Versus controls, multiple sclerosis patients showed significantly lower diversity (normalized Chao1). TRBV segments more frequent in patients than in controls numbered several and included TRBV5-6, TRBV5-1 and TRBV20-1. By F measure, strong co-clustering occurred among samples prepared in the same batch.

This clonotype was counted a few times. No antigen is known for it. The chain combines TRBV14 with TRBJ2-3; D not certain. This TCR came from a girl aged 5 to 17 with multiple sclerosis. The sequenced sample was blood. CDR3 bases: TGTGCCAGCAGCCACGACACAGATACGCAGTATTTT. Translating it yields CASSHDTDTQYF.